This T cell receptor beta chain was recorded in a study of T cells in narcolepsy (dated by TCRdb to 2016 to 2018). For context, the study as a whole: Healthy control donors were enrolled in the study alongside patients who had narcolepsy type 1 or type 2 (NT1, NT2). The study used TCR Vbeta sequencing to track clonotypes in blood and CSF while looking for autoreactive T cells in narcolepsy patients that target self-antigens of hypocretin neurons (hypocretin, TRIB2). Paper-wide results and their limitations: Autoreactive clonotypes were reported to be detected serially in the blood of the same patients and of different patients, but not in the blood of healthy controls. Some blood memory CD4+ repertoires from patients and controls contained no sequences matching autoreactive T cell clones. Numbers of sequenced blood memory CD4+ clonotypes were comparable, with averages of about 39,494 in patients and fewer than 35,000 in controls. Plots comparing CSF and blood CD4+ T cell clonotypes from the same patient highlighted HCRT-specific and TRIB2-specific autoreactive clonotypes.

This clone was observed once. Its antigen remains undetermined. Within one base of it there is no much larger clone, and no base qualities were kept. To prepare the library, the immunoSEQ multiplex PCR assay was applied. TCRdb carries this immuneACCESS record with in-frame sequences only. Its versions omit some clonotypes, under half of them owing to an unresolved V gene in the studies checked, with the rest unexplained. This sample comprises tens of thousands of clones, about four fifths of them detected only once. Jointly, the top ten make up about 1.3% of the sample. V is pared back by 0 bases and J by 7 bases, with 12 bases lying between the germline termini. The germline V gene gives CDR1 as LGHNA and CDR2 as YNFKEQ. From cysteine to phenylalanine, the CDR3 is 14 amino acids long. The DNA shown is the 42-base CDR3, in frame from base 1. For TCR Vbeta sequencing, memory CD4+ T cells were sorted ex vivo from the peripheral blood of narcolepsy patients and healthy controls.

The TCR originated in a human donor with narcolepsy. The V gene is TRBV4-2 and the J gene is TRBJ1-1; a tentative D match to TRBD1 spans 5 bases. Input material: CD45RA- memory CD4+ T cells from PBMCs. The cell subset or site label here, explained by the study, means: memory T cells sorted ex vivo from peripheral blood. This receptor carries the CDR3 CASSQDWGVDEAFF. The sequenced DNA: TGTGCCAGCAGCCAAGATTGGGGCGTGGATGAAGCTTTCTTT.